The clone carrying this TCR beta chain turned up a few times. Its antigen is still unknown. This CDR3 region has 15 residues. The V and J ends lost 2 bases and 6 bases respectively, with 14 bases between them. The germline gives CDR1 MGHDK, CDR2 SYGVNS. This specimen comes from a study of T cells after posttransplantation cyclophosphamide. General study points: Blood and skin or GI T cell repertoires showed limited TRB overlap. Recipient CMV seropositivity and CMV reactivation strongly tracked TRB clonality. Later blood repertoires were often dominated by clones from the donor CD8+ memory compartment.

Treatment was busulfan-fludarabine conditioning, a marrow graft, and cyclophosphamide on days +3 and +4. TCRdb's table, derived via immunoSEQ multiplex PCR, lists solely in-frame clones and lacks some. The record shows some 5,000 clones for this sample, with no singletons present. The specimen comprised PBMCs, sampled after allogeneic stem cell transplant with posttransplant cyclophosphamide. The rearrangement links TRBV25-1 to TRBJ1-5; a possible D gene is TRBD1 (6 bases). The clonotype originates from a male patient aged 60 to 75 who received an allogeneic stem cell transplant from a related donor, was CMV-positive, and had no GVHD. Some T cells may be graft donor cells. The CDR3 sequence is CASSEGGQGSQPQHF. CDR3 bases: TGTGCCAGCAGTGAAGGGGGCCAGGGAAGTCAGCCCCAGCATTTT.